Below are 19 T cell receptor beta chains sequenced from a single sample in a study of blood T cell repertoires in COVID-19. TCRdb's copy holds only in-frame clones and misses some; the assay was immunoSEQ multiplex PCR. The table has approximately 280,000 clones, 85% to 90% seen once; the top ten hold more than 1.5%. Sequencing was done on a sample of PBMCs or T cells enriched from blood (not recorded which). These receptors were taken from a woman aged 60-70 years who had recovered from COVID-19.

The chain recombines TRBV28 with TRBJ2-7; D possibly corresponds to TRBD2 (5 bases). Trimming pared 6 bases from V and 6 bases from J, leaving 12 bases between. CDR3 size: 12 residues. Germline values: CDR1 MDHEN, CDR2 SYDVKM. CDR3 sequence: CASSLALAEQYF. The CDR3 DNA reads TGTGCCAGCAGCTTAGCCCTAGCCGAGCAGTACTTC.

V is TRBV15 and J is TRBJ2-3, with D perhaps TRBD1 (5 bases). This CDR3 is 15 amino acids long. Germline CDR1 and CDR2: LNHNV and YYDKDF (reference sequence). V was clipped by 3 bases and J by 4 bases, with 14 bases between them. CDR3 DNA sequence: TGTGCCACCAGCAGTGACAGTGCGTGGGCAGATACGCAGTATTTT. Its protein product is CATSSDSAWADTQYF.

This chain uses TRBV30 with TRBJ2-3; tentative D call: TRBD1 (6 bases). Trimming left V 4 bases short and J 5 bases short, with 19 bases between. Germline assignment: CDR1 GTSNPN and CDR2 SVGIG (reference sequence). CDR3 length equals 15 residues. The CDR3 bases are TGTGCCTGGACGTTTGGGGGCGTCGCCTTAGATACGCAGTATTTT. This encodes CAWTFGGVALDTQYF.

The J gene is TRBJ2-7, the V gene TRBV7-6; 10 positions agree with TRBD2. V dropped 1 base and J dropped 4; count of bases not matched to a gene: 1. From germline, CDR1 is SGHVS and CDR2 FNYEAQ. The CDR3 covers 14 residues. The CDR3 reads CASSLELAGYEQYF. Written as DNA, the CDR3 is TGTGCCAGCAGCTTAGAACTAGCGGGGTACGAGCAGTACTTC.

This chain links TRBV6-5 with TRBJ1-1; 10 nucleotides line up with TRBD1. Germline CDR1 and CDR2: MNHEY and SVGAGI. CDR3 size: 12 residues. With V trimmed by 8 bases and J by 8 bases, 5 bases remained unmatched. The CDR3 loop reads CASSGQGEEAFF. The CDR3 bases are TGTGCCAGCTCCGGACAGGGGGAAGAAGCTTTCTTT.

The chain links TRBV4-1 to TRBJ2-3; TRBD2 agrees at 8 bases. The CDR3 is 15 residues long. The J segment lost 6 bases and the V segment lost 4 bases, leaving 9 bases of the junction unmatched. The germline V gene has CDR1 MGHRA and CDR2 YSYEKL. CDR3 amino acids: CASSRAGGLEDTQYF. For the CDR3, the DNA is TGCGCCAGCAGCCGGGCGGGAGGTCTCGAGGATACGCAGTATTTT.

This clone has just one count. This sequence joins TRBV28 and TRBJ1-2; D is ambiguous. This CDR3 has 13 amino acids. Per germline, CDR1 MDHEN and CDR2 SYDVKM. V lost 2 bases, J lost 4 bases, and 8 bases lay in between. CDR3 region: CASSLVRIYGYTF. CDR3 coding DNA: TGTGCCAGCAGTTTAGTGAGAATCTATGGCTACACCTTC.

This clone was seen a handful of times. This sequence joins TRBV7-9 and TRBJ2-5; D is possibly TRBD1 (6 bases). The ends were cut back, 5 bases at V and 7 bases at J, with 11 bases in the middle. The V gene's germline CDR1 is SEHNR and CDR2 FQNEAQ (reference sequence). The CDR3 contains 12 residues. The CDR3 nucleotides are TGTGCCAGCAGCAGCCAACAGGGGACCCAGTACTTC. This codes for CASSSQQGTQYF.

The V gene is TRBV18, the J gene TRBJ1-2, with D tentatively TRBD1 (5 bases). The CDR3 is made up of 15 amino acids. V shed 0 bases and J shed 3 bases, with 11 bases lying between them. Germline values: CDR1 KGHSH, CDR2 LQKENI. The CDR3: CASSPPVETDYGYTF. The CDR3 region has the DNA TGTGCCAGCTCACCACCGGTTGAGACAGACTATGGCTACACCTTC.

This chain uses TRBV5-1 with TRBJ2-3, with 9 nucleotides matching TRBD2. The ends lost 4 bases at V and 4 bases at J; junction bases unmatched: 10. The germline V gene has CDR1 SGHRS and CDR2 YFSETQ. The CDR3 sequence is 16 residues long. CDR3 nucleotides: TGCGCCAGCAGCCCTCTAGCGGGGTCGGGCCCAGATACGCAGTATTTT. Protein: CASSPLAGSGPDTQYF.

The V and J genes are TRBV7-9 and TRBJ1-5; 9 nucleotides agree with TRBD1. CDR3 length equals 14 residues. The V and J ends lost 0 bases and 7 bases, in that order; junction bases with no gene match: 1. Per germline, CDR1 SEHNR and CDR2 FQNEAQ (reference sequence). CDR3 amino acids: CASSLAGTGQPQHF. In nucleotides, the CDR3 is TGTGCCAGCAGCTTAGCTGGGACAGGGCAGCCCCAGCATTTT.

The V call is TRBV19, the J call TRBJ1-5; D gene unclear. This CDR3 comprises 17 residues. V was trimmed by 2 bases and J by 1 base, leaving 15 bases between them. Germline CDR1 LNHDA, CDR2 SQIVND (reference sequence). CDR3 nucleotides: TGTGCCAGTAGTATACCCCTAACGACGGGAAGCAATCAGCCCCAGCATTTT. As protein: CASSIPLTTGSNQPQHF. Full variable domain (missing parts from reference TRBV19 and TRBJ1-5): DGGITQSPKYLFRKEGQNVTLSCEQNLNHDAMYWYRQDPGQGLRLIYYSQIVNDFQKGDIAEGYSVSREKKESFPLTVTSAQKNPTAFYLCASSIPLTTGSNQPQHFGDGTRLSIL.

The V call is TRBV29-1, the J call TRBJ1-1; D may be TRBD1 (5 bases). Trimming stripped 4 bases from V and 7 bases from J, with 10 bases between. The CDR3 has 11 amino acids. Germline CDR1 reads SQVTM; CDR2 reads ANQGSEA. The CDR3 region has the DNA TGCAGCGTTGCGGGGGACCGTGAAGCTTTCTTT. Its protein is CSVAGDREAFF. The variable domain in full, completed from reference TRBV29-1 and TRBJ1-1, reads SAVISQKPSRDICQRGTSLTIQCQVDSQVTMMFWYRQQPGQSLTLIATANQGSEATYESGFVIDKFPISRPNLTFSTLTVSNMSPEDSSIYLCSVAGDREAFFGQGTRLTVV.

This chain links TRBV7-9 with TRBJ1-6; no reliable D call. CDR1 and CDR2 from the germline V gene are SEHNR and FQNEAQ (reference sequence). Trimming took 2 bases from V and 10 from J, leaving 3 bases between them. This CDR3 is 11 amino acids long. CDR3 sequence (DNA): TGTGCCAGCAGCTTACTCTCACCCCTCCACTTT. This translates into CASSLLSPLHF.

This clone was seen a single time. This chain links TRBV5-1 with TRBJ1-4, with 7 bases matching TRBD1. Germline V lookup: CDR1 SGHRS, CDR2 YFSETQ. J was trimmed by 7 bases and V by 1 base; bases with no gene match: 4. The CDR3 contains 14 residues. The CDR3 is CASSLTTGAEKLFF. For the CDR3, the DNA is TGCGCCAGCAGCTTGACCACAGGGGCTGAAAAACTGTTTTTT.

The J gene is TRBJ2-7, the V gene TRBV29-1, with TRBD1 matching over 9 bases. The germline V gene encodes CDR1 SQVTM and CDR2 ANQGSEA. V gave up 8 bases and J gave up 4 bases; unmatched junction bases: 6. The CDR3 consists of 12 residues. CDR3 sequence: CSFRDREYEQYF. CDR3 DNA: TGCAGCTTCCGGGACAGGGAATACGAGCAGTACTTC.

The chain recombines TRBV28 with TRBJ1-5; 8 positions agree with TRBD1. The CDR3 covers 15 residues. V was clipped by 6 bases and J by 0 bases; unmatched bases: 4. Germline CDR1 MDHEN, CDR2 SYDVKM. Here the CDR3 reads CASRQGGNSNQPQHF. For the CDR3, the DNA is TGTGCCAGCAGACAGGGGGGAAATAGCAATCAGCCCCAGCATTTT. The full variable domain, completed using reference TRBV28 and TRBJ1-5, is DVKVTQSSRYLVKRTGEKVFLECVQDMDHENMFWYRQDPGLGLRLIYFSYDVKMKEKGDIPEGYSVSREKKERFSLILESASTNQTSMYLCASRQGGNSNQPQHFGDGTRLSIL.

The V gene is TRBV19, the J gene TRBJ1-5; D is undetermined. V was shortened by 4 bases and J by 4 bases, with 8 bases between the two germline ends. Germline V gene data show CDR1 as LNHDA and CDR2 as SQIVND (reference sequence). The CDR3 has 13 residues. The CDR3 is CASSTVVNQPQHF. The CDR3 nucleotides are TGTGCCAGTAGTACGGTAGTAAATCAGCCCCAGCATTTT.

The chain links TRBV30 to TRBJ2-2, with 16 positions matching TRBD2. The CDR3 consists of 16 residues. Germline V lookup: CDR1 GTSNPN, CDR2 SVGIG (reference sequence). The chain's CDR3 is CAAGTSGGADTGELFF. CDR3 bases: TGTGCGGCCGGGACTAGCGGGGGGGCGGACACCGGGGAGCTGTTTTTT.